A single sample is the source of the 21 T cell receptor beta chains below, sequenced in a study of human T cells and chemical hapten exposure. TCRdb reprocessed the 5' RACE reads via MiXCR and lists one record per CDR3 protein. The top ten clones hold about 2.1% of a sample with around 82,000 distinct CDR3 sequences, 6.5% to 8.5% of them seen once. Unfractionated whole blood yielded the extracted total RNA. The receptor source for this set is a male donor in good health.

Concerning this clonotype itself: A much larger clonotype is one base distant, so this may be a read error. The conserved final phenylalanine or tryptophan is absent from the CDR3, which likely points to a read error. V is TRBV20-1 and J is TRBJ2-1, with TRBD2 matching over 13 bases. The germline CDR1 and CDR2 sequences are DFQATT and SNEGSKA (reference sequence). Unmatched junction bases numbered 11, after V lost 0 bases and J lost 3 bases. This CDR3 is built from 19 residues. CDR3 in amino acids: CSARDGGGLAGVYYNEQFL. CDR3 in DNA: TGCAGTGCTAGAGATGGAGGTGGACTAGCGGGAGTCTACTACAATGAGCAGTTCTTG.

This clonotype has a count of ten or more. This rearrangement joins TRBV24-1 to TRBJ2-1; 11 bases agree with TRBD2. Germline-derived CDR1 and CDR2 are KGHDR and SFDVKD. The CDR3 covers 16 residues. V trimming: 3 bases; J trimming: 4 bases; junction bases outside the gene matches: 4. CDR3 coding DNA: TGTGCCACCAGTGATCCCGGGACTAGCGGATACAATGAGCAGTTCTTC. It translates to CATSDPGTSGYNEQFF.

This rearrangement joins TRBV19 to TRBJ2-7, with 7 nucleotides matching TRBD1. With V trimmed by 6 bases and J by 6 bases, 5 bases remained unmatched. The germline CDR1 and CDR2 sequences are LNHDA and SQIVND (reference sequence). The CDR3 is made up of 12 amino acids. The CDR3 loop is CASRDRTCEQYF. The CDR3 nucleotides read TGTGCCAGTAGGGACAGGACCTGCGAGCAGTACTTC.

This clonotype was detected ten times or more. The rearrangement joins TRBV9 to TRBJ2-1, with 8 positions matching TRBD2. The V segment lost 0 bases and the J segment 0 bases; nucleotides outside the gene matches: 11. The CDR3 spans 19 residues. The germline V gene encodes CDR1 SGDLS and CDR2 YYNGEE. The CDR3 DNA reads as TGTGCCAGCAGCGTAGGGCTAGCGGGTCAAAGAAGCTCCTACAATGAGCAGTTCTTC. Its protein product is CASSVGLAGQRSSYNEQFF.

The rearrangement joins TRBV10-3 to TRBJ2-1, with 7 bases identical to TRBD2. The CDR3 runs to 13 residues. J gave up 9 bases and V 3 bases, and 5 bases lay outside the gene matches. The germline V gene has CDR1 ENHRY and CDR2 SYGVKD. CDR3 in amino acids: CAISEWEGGEQFF. The CDR3 bases are TGTGCCATCAGTGAATGGGAGGGAGGTGAGCAGTTCTTC.

This clonotype was detected only a few times. This rearrangement joins TRBV4-2 to TRBJ2-1; D tentatively reads TRBD1 or TRBD2 (6 bases each). V was shortened by 1 base and J by 5 bases, with 15 bases between the two germline ends. The CDR3 consists of 16 residues. Germline CDR1 is LGHNA and CDR2 is YNFKEQ. Written as DNA, the CDR3 is TGTGCCAGCAGCCAAGGGGGGGCTAGCGCCCACAATGAGCAGTTCTTC. Translated, it gives CASSQGGASAHNEQFF.

The sample holds a few counts of this clonotype. The V and J genes are TRBV10-3 and TRBJ1-3; 9 positions agree with TRBD1. Germline CDR1 and CDR2: ENHRY and SYGVKD. The CDR3 runs 18 residues. The V gene end was trimmed by 11 bases and the J gene end by 0 bases; junction bases not matched to a gene: 17. CDR3 sequence: CASRPGQGGLYSGNTIYF. The CDR3 DNA reads as TGTGCCTCAAGACCGGGACAGGGAGGTCTTTACTCTGGAAACACCATATATTTT.

This clonotype was counted at least ten times. The chain is built from TRBV5-1 and TRBJ1-4; D not certain. The germline CDR1 and CDR2 sequences are SGHRS and YFSETQ. The CDR3 has 16 amino acids. Trimming cost V 2 bases and J 0 bases, with 11 bases left between them. The chain's CDR3 is CASSFYFDSTNEKLFF. The CDR3 DNA sequence: TGCGCCAGCAGCTTTTACTTCGACTCAACTAATGAAAAACTGTTTTTT.

There are many counts of this clonotype. The V gene is TRBV9, the J gene TRBJ2-2; the D call may be TRBD1 or TRBD2 (9 bases each). Germline CDR1 and CDR2: SGDLS and YYNGEE. The ends were cut back, 5 bases at V and 8 bases at J, with 22 bases in the middle. The CDR3 is made up of 16 amino acids. The CDR3 loop is CASRTGGLAGTGELFF. The CDR3 bases are TGTGCCAGCAGGACAGGGGGGCTAGCGGGAACGGGGGAGCTGTTTTTT.

This clonotype was recorded at least ten times. The rearrangement uses TRBV7-8 and TRBJ2-1, with D perhaps matching TRBD1 or TRBD2 (6 bases each). Per germline, CDR1 SGHVS and CDR2 FQNEAQ. Trimming pared 1 base from V and 3 bases from J, leaving 13 bases between. The CDR3 is 16 amino acids. CDR3 in amino acids: CASSLEGGIYYNEQFF. As DNA, the CDR3 is TGTGCCAGCAGCTTAGAGGGGGGCATTTACTACAATGAGCAGTTCTTC. Filled out from reference TRBV7-8 and TRBJ2-1, the complete variable domain reads GAGVSQSPRYKVAKRGQDVALRCDPISGHVSLFWYQQALGQGPEFLTYFQNEAQLDKSGLPSDRFFAERPEGSVSTLKIQRTQQEDSAVYLCASSLEGGIYYNEQFFGPGTRLTVL.

This clonotype appeared many times. The gene calls are TRBV20-1 and TRBJ1-1; tentatively, D is TRBD1 (5 bases). The CDR3 runs to 15 residues. The germline V gene has CDR1 DFQATT and CDR2 SNEGSKA (reference sequence). V lost 4 bases to trimming and J lost 1 base, with 16 bases between them. CDR3 nucleotides: TGCAGTGCTATGATCCAGGGAGCCCAGAACACTGAAGCTTTCTTT. It encodes CSAMIQGAQNTEAFF.

This clonotype was found many times. The V gene is TRBV21-1, the J gene TRBJ2-7; the table's D call TRBD2 went unverified against the DNA. TRBV21-1 is a pseudogene. The CDR3 contains 18 residues. As DNA, the CDR3 is TGTGCCAGCAGCAATGCCCGCGGGACTAGCGGGATAGTCTACGAGCAGTACTTC. As protein: CASSNARGTSGIVYEQYF.

This clonotype was detected many times. The V and J genes are TRBV6-1 and TRBJ2-7; TRBD1 aligns across 8 bases. The CDR3 has 16 amino acids. V was clipped by 0 bases and J by 1 base; unmatched bases: 5. Germline assignment: CDR1 MNHNS and CDR2 SASEGT. The CDR3 DNA reads as TGTGCCAGCAGTGAAGCGGCCGGGACAGGATCCTACGAGCAGTACTTC. Amino acids: CASSEAAGTGSYEQYF.

This chain joins TRBV6-8 and TRBJ2-1, with a tentative D call TRBD2 (5 bases). V lost 2 bases to trimming and J lost 5 bases, with 22 bases between them. The CDR3 length is 18 residues. Per germline, CDR1 MNHGY and CDR2 SAAAGT. The CDR3 nucleotides are TGTGCCAGCAGTTACCCAAAGACTTTAGCCAGGACTCACAATGAGCAGTTCTTC. Translating gives CASSYPKTLARTHNEQFF.

This clonotype has only a few counts. The chain links TRBV12-3 or TRBV12-4 to TRBJ2-1; TRBD2 matches 14 bases. CDR3 size: 17 residues. Germline trimming cut 3 bases from V and 4 bases from J; bases unmatched to any gene: 5. CDR3 sequence (DNA): TGTGCCAGCAGTTTCGGGACTAGCGGGAGTAAATACAATGAGCAGTTCTTC. Its protein product is CASSFGTSGSKYNEQFF.

This clonotype was counted between two and nine times. The chain employs TRBV28 and TRBJ1-2; D is ambiguous. This CDR3 contains 13 residues. V dropped 6 bases and J dropped 5 bases, with 13 bases sitting between them. CDR1 MDHEN and CDR2 SYDVKM come from the germline V gene. CDR3 sequence: CASRFRNEYGYTF. The CDR3 DNA is TGTGCCAGCAGATTTCGTAATGAGTATGGCTACACCTTC.

The J gene is TRBJ2-3, the V gene TRBV19; a possible D gene is TRBD2 (5 bases). Germline CDR1 reads LNHDA; CDR2 reads SQIVND (reference sequence). The CDR3 totals 14 residues. V was trimmed by 5 bases and J by 5 bases, leaving 14 bases between them. CDR3 loop: CASSPGVVGDTQYF. The DNA for the CDR3 is TGTGCCAGTAGTCCCGGGGTCGTGGGAGATACGCAGTATTTT. Using reference TRBV19 and TRBJ2-3 for the parts outside the CDR3, the full variable domain is DGGITQSPKYLFRKEGQNVTLSCEQNLNHDAMYWYRQDPGQGLRLIYYSQIVNDFQKGDIAEGYSVSREKKESFPLTVTSAQKNPTAFYLCASSPGVVGDTQYFGPGTRLTVL.

This clonotype has at least ten counts. The CDR3 reads CASSSRTAGSTDTQYF. In DNA, the CDR3 is TGTGCCAGCAGTTCTAGGACGGCAGGGAGCACAGATACGCAGTATTTT. The rearrangement links TRBV12-3 or TRBV12-4 to TRBJ2-3; D possibly corresponds to TRBD1 (5 bases). V shed 4 bases and J shed 0 bases, with 14 bases lying between them. The CDR3 length is 16 residues.

As regards this clonotype: A clone one base away is much larger, so this may be a read error. The gene calls are TRBV18 and TRBJ1-1; 7 nucleotides align to TRBD1. Germline V gives CDR1 KGHSH, CDR2 LQKENI. The CDR3 length is 14 residues. Unmatched junction bases numbered 10, after V lost 3 bases and J lost 9 bases. CDR3 coding DNA: TGTGCCAGCTCACCGAAGACAGGGAAAGCTAAAGCTTTCTTT. Its translation is CASSPKTGKAKAFF. The full variable domain, rest sourced from reference TRBV18 and TRBJ1-1, is NAGVMQNPRHLVRRRGQEARLRCSPMKGHSHVYWYRQLPEEGLKFMVYLQKENIIDESGMPKERFSAEFPKEGPSILRIQQVVRGDSAAYFCASSPKTGKAKAFFGQGTRLTVV.

V is TRBV6-2 or TRBV6-3 and J is TRBJ2-3, with D uncertain. V gave up 2 bases and J gave up 2 bases, with 8 bases separating them. The CDR3 is 14 amino acids. In germline, CDR1 is MNHEY, CDR2 SVGEGT. The CDR3 reads CASSYETHTDTQYF. Here the CDR3 DNA reads TGTGCCAGCAGTTACGAGACTCACACAGATACGCAGTATTTT.

This clonotype was seen a handful of times. The chain joins TRBV6-4 to TRBJ2-1; TRBD2 might be the D (6 bases). Trimming removed 6 bases at V and 7 bases at J, with 19 bases between. There are 15 residues in the CDR3. Germline V gene sequence: CDR1 MRHNA, CDR2 SNTAGT. CDR3 nucleotides: TGTGCCAGCAGCCGGGAGATAGGTCGGGAAAATGAGCAGTTCTTC. This gives the protein CASSREIGRENEQFF.